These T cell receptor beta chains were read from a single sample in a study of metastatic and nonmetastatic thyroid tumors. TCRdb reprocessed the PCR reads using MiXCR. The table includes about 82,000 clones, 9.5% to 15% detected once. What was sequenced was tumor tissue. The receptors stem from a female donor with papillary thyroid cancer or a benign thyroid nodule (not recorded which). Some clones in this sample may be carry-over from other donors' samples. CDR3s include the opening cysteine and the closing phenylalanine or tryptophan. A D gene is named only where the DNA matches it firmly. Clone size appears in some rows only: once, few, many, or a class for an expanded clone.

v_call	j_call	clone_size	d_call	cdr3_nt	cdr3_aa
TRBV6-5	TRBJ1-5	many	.	TGTGCCAGCAGTTACGCGCAAAGCAATCAGCCCCAGCATTTT	CASSYAQSNQPQHF
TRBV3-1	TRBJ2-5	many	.	TGTGCCAGCAGCCAAGATTGGCAAGAGACCCAGTACTTC	CASSQDWQETQYF
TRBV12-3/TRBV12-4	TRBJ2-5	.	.	TGTGTCAGCAGTAGGACAGCCTACCAAGAGACCCAGTACTTC	CVSSRTAYQETQYF
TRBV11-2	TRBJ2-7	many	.	TGTGCCAGCAGCTTAGAGTCGGGACTCCTGACCTCCTACGAGCAGTACTTC	CASSLESGLLTSYEQYF
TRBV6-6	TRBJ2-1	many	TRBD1	TGTGCCAGCAGTTATTCACAGGGGTACAATGAGCAGTTCTTC	CASSYSQGYNEQFF
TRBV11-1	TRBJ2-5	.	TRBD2	TGTGCCAGCAGTGGACTAGCGCAGGAGACCCAGTACTTC	CASSGLAQETQYF
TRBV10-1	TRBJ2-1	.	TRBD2	TGCGCCAGCAGTTATAGCGGGAGTTTCGATGAGCAGTTCTTC	CASSYSGSFDEQFF
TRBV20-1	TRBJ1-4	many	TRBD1	TGCAGTGCTAGAGATGGGACAGGGACTGAAAAACTGTTTTTT	CSARDGTGTEKLFF
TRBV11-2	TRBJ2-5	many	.	TGTGCCAGCAGCTTGACGGGTGAGACCCAGTACTTC	CASSLTGETQYF
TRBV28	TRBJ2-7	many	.	TGTGCCAGCAGTTTTCGGGGTAGCTCCTACGAGCAGTACTTC	CASSFRGSSYEQYF
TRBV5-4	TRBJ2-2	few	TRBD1	TGTGCCAGCAGCCATCGACAGGGCGTTCCCGGGGAGCTGTTTTTT	CASSHRQGVPGELFF
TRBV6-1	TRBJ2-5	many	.	TGTGCCAGCAGGCTCGATATGGGGACCCAGTACTTC	CASRLDMGTQYF
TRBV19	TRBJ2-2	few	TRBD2	TGTGCCAGTAGTGGGCTAGCGGGAGGCGGGGAGCTGTTTTTT	CASSGLAGGGELFF
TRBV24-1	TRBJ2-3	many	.	TGTGCCACCAGTGACCCTGACAGAGCCAAAGGCACAGATACGCAGTATTTT	CATSDPDRAKGTDTQYF
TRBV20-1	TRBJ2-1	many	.	TGCAGTGCTGAAGCGGTTAGCTCCTACAATGAGCAGTTCTTC	CSAEAVSSYNEQFF
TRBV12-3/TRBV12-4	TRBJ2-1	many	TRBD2	TGTGCCAGCATGGGGGCGGGAGGGCCAAATGAGCAGTTCTTC	CASMGAGGPNEQFF
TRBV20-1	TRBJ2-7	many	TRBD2	TGCAGTGCTAGAGATGGGGACAGGGCTAGCGGGAGGGCCTACGAGCAGTACTTC	CSARDGDRASGRAYEQYF
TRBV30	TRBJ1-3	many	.	TGTGCCTGCACCAAAACCCAGGGAAACACCATATATTTT	CACTKTQGNTIYF
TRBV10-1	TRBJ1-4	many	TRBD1	TGCGCCAGCGGACCCGGACAGGCCGGCGAAAAACTGTTTTTT	CASGPGQAGEKLFF
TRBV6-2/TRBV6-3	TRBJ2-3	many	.	TGTGCCAGCAGTTACAATAGCCTGCAAGATACGCAGTATTTT	CASSYNSLQDTQYF
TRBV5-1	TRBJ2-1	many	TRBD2	TGCGCCAGCAGCTTGCCCAGACTAGCGGGAGGGTTCAGAAATGAGCAGTTCTTC	CASSLPRLAGGFRNEQFF
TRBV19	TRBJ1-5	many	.	TGTGCCAGTAGCCAGGGGTATCAGCCCCAGCATTTT	CASSQGYQPQHF
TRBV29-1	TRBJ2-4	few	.	TGCAGCGTTGAAACAGGAGTAGCCAAAAACATTCAGTACTTC	CSVETGVAKNIQYF
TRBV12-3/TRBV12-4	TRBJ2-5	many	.	TGTGCCAGCAGTCCCCGTTCAGGCGAAGAGACCCAGTACTTC	CASSPRSGEETQYF
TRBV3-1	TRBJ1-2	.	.	TGTGCCAGCATCCCCCCTGGTATAGGTCGGGGCTACACCTTC	CASIPPGIGRGYTF
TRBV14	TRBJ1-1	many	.	TGTGCCAGCAGCCAATCGGGTGTTGGGACTGAAGCTTTCTTT	CASSQSGVGTEAFF
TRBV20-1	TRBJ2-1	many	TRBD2	TGCAGTGCTGTAGACATGACTAGCGGGGTCTACAATGAGCAGTTCTTC	CSAVDMTSGVYNEQFF
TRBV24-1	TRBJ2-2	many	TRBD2	TGTGCCACCAGTGCCCCCCTAGCGGGAGTGGGTACCGGGGAGCTGTTTTTT	CATSAPLAGVGTGELFF
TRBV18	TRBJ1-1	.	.	TGTGCCAGCTCACCCGGCAGGGATGGCGCTGAAGCTTTCTTT	CASSPGRDGAEAFF
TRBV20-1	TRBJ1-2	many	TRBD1	TGCAGTGCGCCTCCCCAGGGGGCTAACTATGGCTACACCTTC	CSAPPQGANYGYTF
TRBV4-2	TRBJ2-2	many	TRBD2	TGTGCCAGCAGCTCCGGGACTAGCGTCACCGGGGAGCTGTTTTTT	CASSSGTSVTGELFF
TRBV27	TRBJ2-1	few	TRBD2	TGCGCCAGACGAAAACCTCATAGCGGGAGAGAAAATGAGCAGTTCTTC	CARRKPHSGRENEQFF
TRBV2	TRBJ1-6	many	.	TGTGCCAGCAGTGATGTAGGGGTAGTAGGTTCACCCCTCCACTTT	CASSDVGVVGSPLHF
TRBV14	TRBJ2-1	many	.	TGTGCCAGCAGCCAAGCACTATTCAGAGAGCAGTTCTTC	CASSQALFREQFF
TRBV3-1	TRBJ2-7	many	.	TGTGCCAGCAGCCTCAGCTCCTACGAGCAGTACTTC	CASSLSSYEQYF
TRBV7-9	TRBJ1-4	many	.	TGTGCCAGCAGCTTCGTTGTGGGGAGGTCTAATGAAAAACTGTTTTTT	CASSFVVGRSNEKLFF
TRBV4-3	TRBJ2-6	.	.	TGCGCCAGCAGCCAGAGTTTGCGGTCCTCTCGAGCCAACGTCCTGACTTTC	CASSQSLRSSRANVLTF
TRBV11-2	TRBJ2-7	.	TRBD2	TGTGCCAGCACCCTCGCACTATGTACTAGCGGGACCTACGAGCAGTACTTC	CASTLALCTSGTYEQYF
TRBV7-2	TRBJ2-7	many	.	TGTGCCAGCAGCTTTTTTGGGGGCAGGGGGGCGACCTACGAGCAGTACTTC	CASSFFGGRGATYEQYF
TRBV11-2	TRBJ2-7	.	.	TGTGCCAGCAGCTTAGCCGGTAGCGGCTCCTACGAGCAGTACTTC	CASSLAGSGSYEQYF